This T cell receptor (beta chain) was observed in a study of shared clonotypes between healthy human individuals (dated by TCRdb to about 2020). Describing the broader study: Three men and two women, aged 18 to 49 years, made up the cohort. For each donor, three plates each were used for CD4 naive and CD4 memory, two plates were used for CD8 naive, and one plate was used for CD8 memory. To estimate repertoire size and how much clonotypes are shared between individuals, the study performed deep sequencing of blood TCR repertoires from roughly five healthy adults. Different laboratories and diverse techniques were used to prepare libraries and sequence TCR repertoires, to increase sequencing depth and limit assay-specific biases. Per donor, leukapheresis produced somewhere between about 0.9 and 9 billion PBMCs.

General conclusions and limits of the study: Pairwise subsampling led to the expectation that sequencing depth would affect the degree of clonotype sharing among donors. Approximately 5% of naive CD4, around 3.6% of naive CD8, about 2.5% of memory CD4, and about 0.4% of memory CD8 clonotypes were shared across several donors. Naive subsets generally had larger estimated clonotype richness than memory subsets did. The small number of donors limited the genetic and exposure-history diversity represented. Sampling was restricted to blood, and TCR repertoires in tissues likely differ from the TCR repertoires found in blood. Compared with non-shared clonotypes, the clonotypes found in all four sorted-subset donors had higher generation probabilities. Incomplete sequencing was indicated by rarefaction of sorted-subset datasets, despite the large sequencing depth.

Using the deep immunoSEQ assay, TCR CDR3 regions were amplified from genomic DNA by multiplex PCR. Extracted genomic DNA from each cell subset was spread evenly across all wells of several immunoSEQ 96-well plates, with each plate serving as a replicate. For sorted subsets, around 0.2 ug of genomic DNA, equivalent to roughly 30,000 T cell genomes, went into each replicate PCR. The purified libraries were quantified using a Qubit 3.0 fluorometer, sized with a Bioanalyzer 2100, and then quantified again using the KAPA Library Quantification kit. Every immunoSEQ 96-well plate was sequenced on a separate single-read 150-cycle Illumina NextSeq 550 flow cell. Processing in the source paper ran as follows. Because only junctional sequences without quality scores were contained in the immunoSEQ output, filtering matching that applied to full-length reads could not be performed. Sequences were annotated with PyIR, a Python wrapper for IgBLAST v1.9, and V/J genes and CDR3 were assigned using IMGT germline references. Reads with weak V/J assignments (E-value above 1e-6), missing CDR3, stop codons, out-of-frame junctions, or ambiguous translated residues were removed. A V3J clonotype was defined by an identical inferred V gene, J gene, and CDR3 amino acid sequence. To compute the percentage overlap between repertoires, the number of shared unique clonotypes was divided by the size of the smaller repertoire. Repertoire richness was assessed with RTK rarefaction, the Chao1 estimator, and Recon v2.1 estimates of unobserved clonotypes. For all TCRbeta clonotypes obtained by the gDNA method from four donors, generation probabilities were computed with OLGA. TCRdb mirrors the immuneACCESS table, restricted to in-frame sequences. Some clones are absent from its copies; in checked studies, under half trace to an unresolved V gene, and the reason for the others is unknown. Clone size and V and J calls were adopted from that table, with D and trimming inferred from the DNA. A total of 600,000 to 750,000 clones appear in this sample, 72% of them only once. The top ten clones comprise approximately 1.8% of the sample.

Donors were healthy HIV-negative adults with no recently reported acute infections or vaccinations. Only Caucasian adults living in Nashville, Tennessee, USA were represented among the donors. CD4+ T cells were enriched by magnetic negative selection; naive cells were then positively selected on CD45RA, and the negative fraction formed the memory subset. Blood was obtained by leukapheresis, after which PBMCs were separated by Ficoll-Histopaque density gradient centrifugation and cryopreserved in liquid nitrogen vapor phase. Purity and quantity of every magnetically sorted T cell population were checked by analytical flow cytometry. Genomic DNA was isolated from each sorted fraction and quantified by UV absorbance on a Nanodrop 2000c. Notes on this clone: The specificity of this receptor is unknown. Per-base qualities were not stored, and no clone one base away is much larger.

The receptor was isolated from a woman younger than 45 in good health. The sequenced sample consisted of memory CD4+ T cells sorted from blood. The cell subset or site label corresponds to: CD45RA-negative fraction.

The CDR3 protein is CAWSVKAGAYEQFF. The nucleotides are TGTGCCTGGAGTGTGAAAGCGGGAGCTTATGAGCAGTTCTTC. The rearranged chain carries TRBV30 and TRBJ2-1; 8 central bases correspond to TRBD2. CDR1 and CDR2, looked up from the germline V gene (reference sequence), are GTSNPN and SVGIG. Measured from the cysteine to the phenylalanine, the CDR3 is 14 residues long. The only DNA kept is the CDR3, 42 bases in frame from the first base. V trim: 0 bases; J trim: 8 bases; unmatched bases: 6.